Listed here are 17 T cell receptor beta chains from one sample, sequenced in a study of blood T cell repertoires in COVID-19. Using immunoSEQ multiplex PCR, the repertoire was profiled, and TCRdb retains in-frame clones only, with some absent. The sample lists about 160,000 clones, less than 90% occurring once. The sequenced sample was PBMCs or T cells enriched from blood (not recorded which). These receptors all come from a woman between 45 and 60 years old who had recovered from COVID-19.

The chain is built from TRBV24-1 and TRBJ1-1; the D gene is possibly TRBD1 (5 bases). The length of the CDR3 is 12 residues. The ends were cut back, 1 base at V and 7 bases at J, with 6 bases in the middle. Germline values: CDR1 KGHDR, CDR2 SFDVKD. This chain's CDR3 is CATSDFTGEAFF. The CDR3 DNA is TGTGCCACCAGTGATTTTACAGGTGAAGCTTTCTTT.

The chain's CDR3 is CASSPGQNEGQPQHF. CDR3 DNA: TGTGCCAGCTCACCGGGACAGAATGAGGGTCAGCCCCAGCATTTT. This chain connects TRBV18 to TRBJ1-5; 7 nucleotides match TRBD1. The germline V gene encodes CDR1 KGHSH and CDR2 LQKENI. This CDR3 contains 15 residues. J was trimmed by 6 bases and V by 3 bases; bases with no gene match: 8.

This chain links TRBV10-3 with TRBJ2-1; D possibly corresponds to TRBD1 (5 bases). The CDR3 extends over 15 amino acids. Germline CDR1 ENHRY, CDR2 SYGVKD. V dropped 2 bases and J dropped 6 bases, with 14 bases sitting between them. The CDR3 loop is CAISEREHQGNEQFF. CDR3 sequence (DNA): TGTGCCATCAGTGAGAGGGAACACCAGGGCAATGAGCAGTTCTTC.

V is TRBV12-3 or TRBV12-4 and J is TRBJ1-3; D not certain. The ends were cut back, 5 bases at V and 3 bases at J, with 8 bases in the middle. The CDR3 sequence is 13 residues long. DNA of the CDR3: TGTGCCAGCAGTAGTACAAGTGGAAACACCATATATTTT. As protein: CASSSTSGNTIYF.

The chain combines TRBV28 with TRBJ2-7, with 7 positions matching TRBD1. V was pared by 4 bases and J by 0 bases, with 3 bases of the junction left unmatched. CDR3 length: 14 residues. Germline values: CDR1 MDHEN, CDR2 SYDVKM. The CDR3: CASSSGTASYEQYF. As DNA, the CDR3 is TGTGCCAGCAGTTCCGGGACAGCCTCCTACGAGCAGTACTTC.

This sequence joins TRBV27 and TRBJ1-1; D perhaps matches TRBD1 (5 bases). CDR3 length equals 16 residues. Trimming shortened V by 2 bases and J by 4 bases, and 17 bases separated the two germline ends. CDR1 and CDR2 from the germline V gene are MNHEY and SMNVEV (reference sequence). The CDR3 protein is CASSLAGPRKVTEAFF. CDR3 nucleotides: TGTGCCAGCAGTTTAGCGGGACCACGAAAGGTCACTGAAGCTTTCTTT.

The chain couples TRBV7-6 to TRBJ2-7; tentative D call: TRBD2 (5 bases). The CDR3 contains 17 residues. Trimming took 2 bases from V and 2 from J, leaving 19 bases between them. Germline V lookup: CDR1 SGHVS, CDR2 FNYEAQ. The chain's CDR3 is CASSLKTYDGIPYEQYF. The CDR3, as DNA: TGTGCCAGCAGCTTAAAAACGTACGACGGGATACCCTACGAGCAGTACTTC.

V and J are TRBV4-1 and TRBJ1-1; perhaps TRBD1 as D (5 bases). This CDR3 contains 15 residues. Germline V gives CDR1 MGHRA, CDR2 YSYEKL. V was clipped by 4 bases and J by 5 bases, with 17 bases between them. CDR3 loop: CASSPIVGGWTEAFF. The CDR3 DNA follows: TGCGCCAGCAGCCCGATTGTCGGGGGGTGGACTGAAGCTTTCTTT.

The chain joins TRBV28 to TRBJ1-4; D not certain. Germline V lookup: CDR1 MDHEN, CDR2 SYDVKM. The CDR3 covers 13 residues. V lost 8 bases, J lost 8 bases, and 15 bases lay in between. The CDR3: CASRLGFREKLFF. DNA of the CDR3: TGTGCCAGCCGTCTCGGGTTTCGCGAAAAACTGTTTTTT.

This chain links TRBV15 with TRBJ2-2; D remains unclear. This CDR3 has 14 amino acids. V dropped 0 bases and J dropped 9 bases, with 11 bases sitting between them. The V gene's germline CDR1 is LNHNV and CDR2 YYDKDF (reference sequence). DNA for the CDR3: TGTGCCACCAGCAGAGATCAAGCGCCCAGGGAGCTGTTTTTT. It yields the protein CATSRDQAPRELFF.

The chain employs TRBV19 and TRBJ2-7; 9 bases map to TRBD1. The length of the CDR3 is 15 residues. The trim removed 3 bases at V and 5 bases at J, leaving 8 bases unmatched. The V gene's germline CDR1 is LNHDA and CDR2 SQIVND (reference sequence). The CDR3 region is CASSISGQGRDEQYF. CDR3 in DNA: TGTGCCAGTAGTATCTCAGGACAGGGGAGGGACGAGCAGTACTTC.

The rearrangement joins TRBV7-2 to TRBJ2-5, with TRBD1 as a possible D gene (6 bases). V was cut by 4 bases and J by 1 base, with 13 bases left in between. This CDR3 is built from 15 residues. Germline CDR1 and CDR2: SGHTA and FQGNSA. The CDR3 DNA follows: TGTGCCAGCAGCTCTTTGGGGGCCTTCCAAGAGACCCAGTACTTC. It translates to CASSSLGAFQETQYF.

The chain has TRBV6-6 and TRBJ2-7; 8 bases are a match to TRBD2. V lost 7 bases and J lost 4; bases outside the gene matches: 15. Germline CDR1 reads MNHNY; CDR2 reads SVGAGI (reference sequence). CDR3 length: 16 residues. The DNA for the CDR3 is TGTGCCAGCACGGGAGGGAGACCTACAAGCAAGTACGAGCAGTACTTC. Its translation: CASTGGRPTSKYEQYF.

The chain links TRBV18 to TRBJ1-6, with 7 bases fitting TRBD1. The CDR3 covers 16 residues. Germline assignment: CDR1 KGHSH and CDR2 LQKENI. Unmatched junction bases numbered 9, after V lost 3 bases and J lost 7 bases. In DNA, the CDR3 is TGTGCCAGCTCACCTAATAGACAGGGTTTGAATTCACCCCTCCACTTT. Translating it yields CASSPNRQGLNSPLHF. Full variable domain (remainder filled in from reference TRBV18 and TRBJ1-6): NAGVMQNPRHLVRRRGQEARLRCSPMKGHSHVYWYRQLPEEGLKFMVYLQKENIIDESGMPKERFSAEFPKEGPSILRIQQVVRGDSAAYFCASSPNRQGLNSPLHFGNGTRLTVT.

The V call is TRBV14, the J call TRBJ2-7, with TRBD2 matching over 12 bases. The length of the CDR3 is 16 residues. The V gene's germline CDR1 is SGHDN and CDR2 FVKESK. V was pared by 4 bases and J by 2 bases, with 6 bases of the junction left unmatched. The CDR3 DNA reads TGTGCCAGCAGCCCCGGAACTAGCGGGAGGCCCTACGAGCAGTACTTC. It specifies CASSPGTSGRPYEQYF.

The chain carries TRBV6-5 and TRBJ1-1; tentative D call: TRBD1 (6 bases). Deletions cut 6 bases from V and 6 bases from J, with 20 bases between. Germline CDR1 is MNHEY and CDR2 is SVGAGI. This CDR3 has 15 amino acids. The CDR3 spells CASSRGGAHIAEAFF. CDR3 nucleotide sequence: TGTGCCAGCAGCCGTGGGGGGGCGCATATCGCTGAAGCTTTCTTT.

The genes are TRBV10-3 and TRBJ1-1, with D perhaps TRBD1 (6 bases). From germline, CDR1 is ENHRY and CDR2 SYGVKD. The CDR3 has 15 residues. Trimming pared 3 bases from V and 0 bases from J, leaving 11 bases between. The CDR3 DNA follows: TGTGCCATCAGTGATCCGGGACATTTGAACACTGAAGCTTTCTTT. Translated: CAISDPGHLNTEAFF.